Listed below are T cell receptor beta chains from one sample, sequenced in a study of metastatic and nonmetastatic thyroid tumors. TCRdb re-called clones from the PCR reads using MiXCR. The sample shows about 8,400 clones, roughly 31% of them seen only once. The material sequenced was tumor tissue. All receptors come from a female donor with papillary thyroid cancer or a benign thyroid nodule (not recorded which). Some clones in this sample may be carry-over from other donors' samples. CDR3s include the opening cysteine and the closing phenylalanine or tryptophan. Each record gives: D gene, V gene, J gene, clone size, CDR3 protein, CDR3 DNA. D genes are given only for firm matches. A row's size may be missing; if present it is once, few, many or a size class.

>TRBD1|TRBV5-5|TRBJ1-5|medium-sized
CASSTGTGNQPQHF
TGTGCCAGCAGCACCGGGACAGGCAATCAGCCCCAGCATTTT
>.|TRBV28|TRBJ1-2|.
CASSRVGVHGYTF
TGTGCCAGCAGCCGGGTGGGGGTTCATGGCTACACCTTC
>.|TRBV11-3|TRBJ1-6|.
CASSADRNNSPLHF
TGTGCCAGCAGCGCCGACAGGAATAATTCACCCCTCCACTTT
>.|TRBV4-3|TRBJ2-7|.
CASSQDRPSQQYF
TGCGCCAGCAGCCAAGATAGGCCTTCCCAGCAGTACTTC
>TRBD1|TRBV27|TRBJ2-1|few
CASSLSWTGVNEQFF
TGTGCCAGCAGTTTATCTTGGACAGGGGTCAATGAGCAGTTCTTC
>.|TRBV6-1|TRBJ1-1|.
CASSERWGYTEAFF
TGTGCCAGCAGTGAACGATGGGGTTACACTGAAGCTTTCTTT
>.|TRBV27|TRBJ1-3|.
CASSSGFGNTIYF
TGTGCCAGCAGTTCGGGGTTCGGAAACACCATATATTTT
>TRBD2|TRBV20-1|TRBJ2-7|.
CSGSGSELYGEQYF
TGCAGTGGTAGCGGGAGTGAATTATACGGAGAGCAGTACTTC
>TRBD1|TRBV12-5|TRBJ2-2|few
CASGLFWWTGNTGELFF
TGTGCTAGTGGTTTGTTTTGGTGGACAGGGAACACCGGGGAGCTGTTTTTT
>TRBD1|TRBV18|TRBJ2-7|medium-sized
CASSPATGGGATPSF
TGTGCCAGCTCACCAGCGACAGGGGGAGGAGCCACCCCTTCCTTC
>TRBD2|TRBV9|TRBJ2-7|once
CASSVGVSGSDEQYF
TGTGCCAGCAGCGTAGGGGTTAGCGGGAGCGACGAGCAGTACTTC
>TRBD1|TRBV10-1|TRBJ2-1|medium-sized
CASSSLDRRVWTREQFF
TGCGCCAGCAGTTCCCTGGACAGGCGAGTATGGACACGTGAGCAGTTCTTC
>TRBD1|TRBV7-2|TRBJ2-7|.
CASSRGQGAHEQYF
TGTGCCAGCAGCCGGGGACAGGGGGCCCATGAGCAGTACTTC
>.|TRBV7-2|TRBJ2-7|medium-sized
CASSSNPGNHEQYF
TGTGCCAGCAGTTCCAACCCAGGGAACCACGAGCAGTACTTC
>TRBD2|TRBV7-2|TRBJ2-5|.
CASSLAAREGTQYF
TGTGCCAGCAGCTTAGCGGCCAGGGAGGGGACCCAGTACTTC
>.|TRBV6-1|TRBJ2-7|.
CASSAGIKVYEQYF
TGTGCCAGCAGTGCTGGGATAAAGGTCTACGAGCAGTACTTC
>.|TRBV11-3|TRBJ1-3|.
CASSLEAESSGNTIYF
TGTGCCAGCAGCTTAGAAGCGGAGAGCTCTGGAAACACCATATATTTT
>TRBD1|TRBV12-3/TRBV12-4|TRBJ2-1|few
CASSRAGTGGYNEQFF
TGTGCCAGCAGTCGGGCCGGGACAGGGGGCTACAATGAGCAGTTCTTC
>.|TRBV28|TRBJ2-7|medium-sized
CASGDSGGNEQYF
TGTGCCAGCGGTGACAGTGGAGGGAACGAGCAGTACTTC
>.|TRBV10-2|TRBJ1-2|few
CASSERQGGGYTF
TGCGCCAGCAGTGAGAGGCAGGGTGGTGGCTACACCTTC
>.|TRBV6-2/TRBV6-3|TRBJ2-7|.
CASSYGGTEAKGQYF
TGTGCCAGCAGTTACGGTGGTACAGAGGCTAAGGGGCAGTACTTC
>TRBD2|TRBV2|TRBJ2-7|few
CASSESGERGLEQYF
TGTGCCAGCAGTGAATCCGGGGAGCGGGGTTTAGAGCAGTACTTC
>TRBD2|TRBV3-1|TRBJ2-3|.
CASSQEGIAGVTDTQYF
TGTGCCAGCAGCCAAGAAGGGATAGCGGGAGTGACAGATACGCAGTATTTT
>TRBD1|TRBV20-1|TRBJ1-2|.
CSARTGGRHGYTF
TGCAGTGCTAGGACAGGGGGCCGACATGGCTACACCTTC
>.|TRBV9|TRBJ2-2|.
CASSGRTGGDTGELFF
TGTGCCAGCAGCGGGAGAACAGGGGGGGACACCGGGGAGCTGTTTTTT
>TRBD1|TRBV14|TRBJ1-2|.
CASSHSTGGPMDGYTF
TGTGCCAGCAGCCACAGCACAGGGGGCCCGATGGATGGCTACACCTTC
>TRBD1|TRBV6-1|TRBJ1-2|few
CASSRRDSYGYTF
TGTGCCAGCAGTCGCCGGGACAGCTATGGCTACACCTTC
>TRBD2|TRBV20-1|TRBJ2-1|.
CSARVVGTSGGLDEQFF
TGCAGTGCTAGAGTGGTTGGGACTAGCGGGGGGTTGGATGAGCAGTTCTTC
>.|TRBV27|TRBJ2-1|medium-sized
CASSYGQYNEQFF
TGTGCCAGCAGTTACGGACAATACAATGAGCAGTTCTTC
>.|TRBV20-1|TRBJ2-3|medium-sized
CSATDTIRADTQYF
TGCAGTGCAACGGACACAATAAGGGCAGATACGCAGTATTTT
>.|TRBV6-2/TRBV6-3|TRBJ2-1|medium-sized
CASSYDGSKNEQFF
TGTGCCAGCAGTTACGATGGCTCCAAGAATGAGCAGTTCTTC
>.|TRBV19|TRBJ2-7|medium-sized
CASSIDAGTYEQYF
TGTGCCAGTAGTATAGACGCCGGGACCTACGAGCAGTACTTC
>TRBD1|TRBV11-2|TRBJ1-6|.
CASSPSGTGSFTYNSPLHF
TGTGCCAGCAGCCCCTCCGGGACAGGTAGTTTCACCTATAATTCACCCCTCCACTTT